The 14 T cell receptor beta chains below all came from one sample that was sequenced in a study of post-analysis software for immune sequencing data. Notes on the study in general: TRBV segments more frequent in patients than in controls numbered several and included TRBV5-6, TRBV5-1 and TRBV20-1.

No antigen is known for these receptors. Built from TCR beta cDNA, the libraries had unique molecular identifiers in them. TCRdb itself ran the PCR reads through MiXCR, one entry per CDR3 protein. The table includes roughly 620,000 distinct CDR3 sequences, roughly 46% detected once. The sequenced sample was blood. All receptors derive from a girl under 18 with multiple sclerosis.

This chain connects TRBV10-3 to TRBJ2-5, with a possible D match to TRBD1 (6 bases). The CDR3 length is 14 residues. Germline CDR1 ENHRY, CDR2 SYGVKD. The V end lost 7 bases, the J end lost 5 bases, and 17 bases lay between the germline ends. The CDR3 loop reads CAIIGVRGRETQYF. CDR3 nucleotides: TGTGCCATCATCGGGGTCAGGGGCCGGGAGACCCAGTACTTC.

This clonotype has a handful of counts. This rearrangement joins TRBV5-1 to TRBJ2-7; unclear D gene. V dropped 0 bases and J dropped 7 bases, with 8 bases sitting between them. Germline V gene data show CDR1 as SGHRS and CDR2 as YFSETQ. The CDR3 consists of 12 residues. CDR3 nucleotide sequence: TGCGCCAGCAGCTTGGATACACGGGAGCAGTACTTC. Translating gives CASSLDTREQYF.

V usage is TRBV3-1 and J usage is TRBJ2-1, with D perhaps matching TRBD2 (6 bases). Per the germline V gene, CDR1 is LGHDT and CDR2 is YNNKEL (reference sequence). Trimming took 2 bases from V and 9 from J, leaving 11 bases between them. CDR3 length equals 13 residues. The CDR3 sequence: CASSQKGRGEQFF. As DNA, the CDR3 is TGTGCCAGCAGCCAAAAGGGGCGGGGTGAGCAGTTCTTC.

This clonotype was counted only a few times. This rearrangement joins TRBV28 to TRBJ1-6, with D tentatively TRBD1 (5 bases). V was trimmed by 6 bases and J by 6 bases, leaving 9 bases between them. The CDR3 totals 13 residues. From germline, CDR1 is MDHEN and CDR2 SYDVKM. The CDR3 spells CASRPGINSPLHF. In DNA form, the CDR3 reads TGTGCCAGCAGGCCAGGGATTAATTCACCCCTCCACTTT.

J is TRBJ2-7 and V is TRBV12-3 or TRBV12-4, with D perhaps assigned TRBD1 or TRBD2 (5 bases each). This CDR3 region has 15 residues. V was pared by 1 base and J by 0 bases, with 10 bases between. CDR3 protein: CASSLGPGHSYEQYF. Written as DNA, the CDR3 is TGTGCCAGCAGTTTAGGCCCGGGGCACTCCTACGAGCAGTACTTC.

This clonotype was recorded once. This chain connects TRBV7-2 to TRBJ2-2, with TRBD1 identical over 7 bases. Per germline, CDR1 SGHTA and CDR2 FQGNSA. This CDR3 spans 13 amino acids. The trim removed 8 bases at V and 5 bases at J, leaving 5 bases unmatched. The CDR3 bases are TGTGCCAGCGGACAGGAACTGACCGGGGAGCTGTTTTTT. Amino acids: CASGQELTGELFF.

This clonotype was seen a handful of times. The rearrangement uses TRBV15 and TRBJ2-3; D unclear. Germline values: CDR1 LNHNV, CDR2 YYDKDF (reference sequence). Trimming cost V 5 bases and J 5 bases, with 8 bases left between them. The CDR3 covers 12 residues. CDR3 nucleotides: TGTGCCACCAGCCTGATAAGAGATACGCAGTATTTT. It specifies CATSLIRDTQYF.

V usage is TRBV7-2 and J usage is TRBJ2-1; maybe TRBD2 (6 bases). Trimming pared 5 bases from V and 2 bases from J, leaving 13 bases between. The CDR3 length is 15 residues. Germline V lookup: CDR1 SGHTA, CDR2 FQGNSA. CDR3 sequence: CASSPPGAPYNEQFF. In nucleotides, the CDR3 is TGTGCCAGCAGCCCTCCGGGAGCCCCCTACAATGAGCAGTTCTTC.

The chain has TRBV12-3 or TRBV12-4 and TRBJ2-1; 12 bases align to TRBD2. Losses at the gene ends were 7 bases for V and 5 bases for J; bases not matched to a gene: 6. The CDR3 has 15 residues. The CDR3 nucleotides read TGTGCCAGCATGTACTGGACTAGCGGGAACAATGAGCAGTTCTTC. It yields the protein CASMYWTSGNNEQFF.

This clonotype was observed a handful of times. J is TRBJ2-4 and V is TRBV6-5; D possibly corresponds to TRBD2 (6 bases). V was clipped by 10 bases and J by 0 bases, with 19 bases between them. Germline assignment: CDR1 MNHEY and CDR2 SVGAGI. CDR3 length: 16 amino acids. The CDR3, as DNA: TGTGCCACTAGGACGGGACTCAGACTAGCCAAAAACATTCAGTACTTC. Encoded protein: CATRTGLRLAKNIQYF.

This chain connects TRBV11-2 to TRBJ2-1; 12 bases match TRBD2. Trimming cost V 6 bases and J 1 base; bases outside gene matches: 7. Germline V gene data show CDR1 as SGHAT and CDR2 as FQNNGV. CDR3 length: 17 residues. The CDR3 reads CASRLAGGRFSYNEQFF. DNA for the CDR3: TGTGCCAGCAGACTAGCGGGGGGTCGATTTTCCTACAATGAGCAGTTCTTC. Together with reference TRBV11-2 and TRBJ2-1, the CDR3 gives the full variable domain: EAGVAQSPRYKIIEKRQSVAFWCNPISGHATLYWYQQILGQGPKLLIQFQNNGVVDDSQLPKDRFSAERLKGVDSTLKIQPAKLEDSAVYLCASRLAGGRFSYNEQFFGPGTRLTVL.

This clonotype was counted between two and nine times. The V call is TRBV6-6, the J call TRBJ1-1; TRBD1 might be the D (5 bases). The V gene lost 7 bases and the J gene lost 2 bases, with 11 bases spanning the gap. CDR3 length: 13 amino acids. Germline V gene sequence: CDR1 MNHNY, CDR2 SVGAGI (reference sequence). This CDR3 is CASTQTVNTEAFF. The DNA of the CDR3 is TGTGCCAGCACCCAGACAGTTAACACTGAAGCTTTCTTT.

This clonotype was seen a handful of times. The CDR3 loop reads CASSLPVYGYTF. As DNA, the CDR3 is TGTGCCAGCAGTTTACCAGTATATGGCTACACCTTC. The V call is TRBV28, the J call TRBJ1-2; D unresolved. This CDR3 region has 12 residues. V was trimmed by 2 bases and J by 5 bases, leaving 6 bases between them. The V gene's germline CDR1 is MDHEN and CDR2 SYDVKM.

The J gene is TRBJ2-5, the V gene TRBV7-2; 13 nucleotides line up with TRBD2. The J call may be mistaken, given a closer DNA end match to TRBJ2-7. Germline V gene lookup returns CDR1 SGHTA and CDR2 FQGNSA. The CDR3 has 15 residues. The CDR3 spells CASNFGTSGIYEQYF. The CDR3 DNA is TGTGCCAGCAACTTCGGGACTAGCGGGATTTACGAGCAGTACTTC.